This T cell receptor beta chain originates from a study of shared clonotypes between healthy human individuals. Overall study results and limits: Investigators expected sequencing depth to affect clonotype sharing among donors. It was observed that approximately 5% of naive CD4 clonotypes were shared across several donors. There were few donors, and this limited the genetic and exposure-history diversity represented.

Germline CDR1 reads SGHRS; CDR2 reads YFSETQ. The CDR3 is 13 amino acids. Trimming cost V 4 bases and J 4 bases, with 9 bases left between them. Cells designated naive CD8 were CD45RO-negative and were positively selected for CCR7, with terminally differentiated effector memory CD45RA+ cells excluded. About this clone itself: Its antigen is not known. Different DNA sequences within this sample yield the same CDR3.

Each subset's genomic DNA was split evenly across several immunoSEQ plates. Measured with immunoSEQ multiplex PCR; TCRdb has only the in-frame clones, and not every one. The data contain some 1,900,000 clones, just under 95% of them singletons. This chain joins TRBV5-1 and TRBJ2-1, with D possibly being TRBD1 (6 bases). This clonotype was sampled from a young man in good health. Sequenced input: naive CD8+ T cells sorted from blood. CDR3 bases: TGCGCCAGCAGCCGGACAGATTACAATGAGCAGTTCTTC. Translation gives CASSRTDYNEQFF.